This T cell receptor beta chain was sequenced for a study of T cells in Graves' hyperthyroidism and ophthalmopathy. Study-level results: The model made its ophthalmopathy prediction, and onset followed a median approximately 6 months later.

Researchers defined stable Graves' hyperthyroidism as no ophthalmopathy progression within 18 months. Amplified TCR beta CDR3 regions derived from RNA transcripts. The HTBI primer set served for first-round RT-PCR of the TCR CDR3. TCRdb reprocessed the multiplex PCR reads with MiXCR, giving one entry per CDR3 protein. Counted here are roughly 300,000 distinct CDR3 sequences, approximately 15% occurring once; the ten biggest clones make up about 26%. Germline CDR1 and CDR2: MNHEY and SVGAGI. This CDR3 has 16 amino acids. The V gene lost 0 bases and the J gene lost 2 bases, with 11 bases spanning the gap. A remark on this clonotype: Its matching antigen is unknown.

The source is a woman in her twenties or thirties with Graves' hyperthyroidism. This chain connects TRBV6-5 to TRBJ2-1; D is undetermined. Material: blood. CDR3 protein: CASSYSEEIAYNEQFF. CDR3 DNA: TGTGCCAGCAGTTACTCAGAGGAGATTGCCTACAATGAGCAGTTCTTC.